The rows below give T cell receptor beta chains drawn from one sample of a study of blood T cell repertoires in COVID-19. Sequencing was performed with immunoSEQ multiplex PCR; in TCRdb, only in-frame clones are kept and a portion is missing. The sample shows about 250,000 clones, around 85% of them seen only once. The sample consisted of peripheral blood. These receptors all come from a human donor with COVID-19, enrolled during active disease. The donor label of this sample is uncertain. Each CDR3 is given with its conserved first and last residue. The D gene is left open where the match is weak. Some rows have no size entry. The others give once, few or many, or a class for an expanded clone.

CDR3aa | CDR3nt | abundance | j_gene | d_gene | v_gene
CASSSFLTGLDEQYF | TGTGCCAGCAGCTCCTTTCTCACAGGACTAGACGAGCAGTACTTC | - | TRBJ2-7 | TRBD2 | TRBV7-9
CASSFRPRLAGSYNEQFF | TGTGCCAGCAGCTTTAGACCCAGGCTAGCGGGCTCCTACAATGAGCAGTTCTTC | - | TRBJ2-1 | TRBD2 | TRBV7-9
CASSYSRTGDEYGYTF | TGTGCCAGCAGTTACTCGAGGACAGGGGATGAGTATGGCTACACCTTC | - | TRBJ1-2 | TRBD1 | TRBV6-6
CATSDLVGGETDTQYF | TGTGCCACCAGTGATTTGGTTGGCGGGGAGACAGATACGCAGTATTTT | - | TRBJ2-3 | - | TRBV24-1
CASSSPSLWGPFTDTQYF | TGTGCCAGCAGTTCACCTAGTTTATGGGGCCCATTCACAGATACGCAGTATTTT | - | TRBJ2-3 | - | TRBV27
CSARDLNEQFF | TGCAGTGCTAGAGATCTGAATGAGCAGTTCTTC | few | TRBJ2-1 | - | TRBV20-1
CASSQDPGNQETQYF | TGTGCCAGCAGCCAAGATCCCGGGAACCAAGAGACCCAGTACTTC | - | TRBJ2-5 | - | TRBV3-1/TRBV3-2
CASSQDTTLPRKLFF | TGTGCCAGCAGCCAAGATACTACCCTCCCTAGGAAACTGTTTTTT | - | TRBJ1-4 | - | TRBV3-1/TRBV3-2
CASSSTSQGGNTEAFF | TGCGCCAGCAGCTCTACCTCACAGGGTGGGAACACTGAAGCTTTCTTT | - | TRBJ1-1 | - | TRBV5-1
CASTKDAELYGYTF | TGTGCCAGCACCAAAGATGCGGAACTCTATGGCTACACCTTC | once | TRBJ1-2 | - | TRBV7-3
CASLQDTHQPQHF | TGTGCCAGCTTGCAGGACACCCATCAGCCCCAGCATTTT | - | TRBJ1-5 | - | TRBV28
CATSTVTGGSRAFF | TGTGCCACCAGCACCGTGACAGGGGGCAGTCGAGCTTTCTTT | - | TRBJ1-1 | TRBD1 | TRBV15
CASQREGQETQYF | TGTGCCTCCCAGCGGGAGGGCCAGGAGACCCAGTACTTC | - | TRBJ2-5 | TRBD2 | TRBV10-3
CASSLGSVGRGETQYF | TGTGCCAGCAGCTTGGGGTCGGTGGGGCGGGGAGAGACCCAGTACTTC | - | TRBJ2-5 | - | TRBV5-6
CAISPGADGNTIYF | TGTGCCATCAGTCCAGGGGCCGACGGAAACACCATATATTTT | - | TRBJ1-3 | - | TRBV10-3
CASSPGTGWIQGNEKLFF | TGCGCCAGCAGCCCTGGGACAGGGTGGATTCAGGGTAATGAAAAACTGTTTTTT | once | TRBJ1-4 | TRBD1 | TRBV5-1
CSVSQGSPNTEAFF | TGCAGCGTGAGTCAGGGGTCTCCGAACACTGAAGCTTTCTTT | few | TRBJ1-1 | - | TRBV29-1
CASSMLDSYEQYF | TGTGCCAGTAGTATGCTAGACTCCTACGAGCAGTACTTC | - | TRBJ2-7 | - | TRBV19
CASNRDRGSSPLHF | TGTGCCAGCAATAGGGACAGGGGTAGTTCACCCCTCCACTTT | - | TRBJ1-6 | TRBD1 | TRBV6-5
CASSPSRGTQAFF | TGTGCCAGCAGCCCCAGCAGGGGGACCCAAGCTTTCTTT | once | TRBJ1-1 | TRBD1 | TRBV3-1/TRBV3-2
CASSPITDTQYF | TGTGCCAGCAGCCCAATCACAGATACGCAGTATTTT | - | TRBJ2-3 | - | TRBV7-8
CASSYTAAARYNEQFF | TGTGCCAGCAGCTACACGGCGGCAGCGAGGTACAATGAGCAGTTCTTC | once | TRBJ2-1 | - | TRBV7-9
CASSLRVDFQFF | TGTGCCAGCAGCTTAAGGGTGGACTTCCAGTTCTTC | many | TRBJ2-1 | - | TRBV7-9
CASSLAATGGYEQYF | TGTGCCAGCAGCTTAGCCGCGACAGGGGGATACGAGCAGTACTTC | - | TRBJ2-7 | TRBD1 | TRBV7-9
CASSQTVGQGYQPQHF | TGTGCCAGCAGCCAAACAGTGGGGCAGGGCTATCAGCCCCAGCATTTT | few | TRBJ1-5 | - | TRBV3-1/TRBV3-2
CASRGGGSSSYEQYF | TGCGCCAGCAGGGGGGGTGGCTCCTCCTCCTACGAGCAGTACTTC | - | TRBJ2-7 | - | TRBV10-2
CASSLGLGLAGEDEQFF | TGTGCCAGCAGCTTGGGGCTCGGACTAGCGGGAGAGGATGAGCAGTTCTTC | - | TRBJ2-1 | TRBD2 | TRBV11-2
CASSLWGQGNEKLFF | TGTGCCAGCAGTTTATGGGGACAGGGGAATGAAAAACTGTTTTTT | - | TRBJ1-4 | TRBD1 | TRBV28
CASSPGTGGHEQYF | TGTGCCAGCAGCCCCGGGACAGGGGGCCACGAGCAGTACTTC | - | TRBJ2-7 | TRBD1 | TRBV11-3
CASSLTVAGELFF | TGTGCCAGCAGCTTGACGGTTGCCGGGGAGCTGTTTTTT | - | TRBJ2-2 | - | TRBV5-8
CASSSPGQENTYEQYF | TGTGCCAGCTCCTCCCCTGGGCAGGAAAACACCTACGAGCAGTACTTC | - | TRBJ2-7 | - | TRBV28
CASSTPGQGTGANVLTF | TGTGCCAGCAGCACCCCGGGACAGGGAACTGGGGCCAACGTCCTGACTTTC | - | TRBJ2-6 | TRBD1 | TRBV5-6
CAWSSGPRKGYTF | TGTGCCTGGAGTAGCGGGCCTCGAAAGGGCTACACCTTC | - | TRBJ1-2 | - | TRBV30
CASSDELAGYNEQFF | TGTGCCAGCAGTGACGAACTAGCGGGATACAATGAGCAGTTCTTC | - | TRBJ2-1 | TRBD2 | TRBV6-4
CSVEVTSSEQYF | TGCAGCGTTGAAGTTACTTCAAGCGAGCAGTACTTC | - | TRBJ2-7 | - | TRBV29-1
CASRPQGVNYGYTF | TGTGCCAGCAGACCACAGGGGGTGAACTATGGCTACACCTTC | - | TRBJ1-2 | TRBD1 | TRBV6-6
CASSFTRGETQYF | TGTGCCAGCAGCTTTACAAGAGGGGAGACCCAGTACTTC | - | TRBJ2-5 | - | TRBV7-2
CASSLDLQENEKLFF | TGTGCCAGCAGCTTAGATCTACAGGAGAATGAAAAACTGTTTTTT | - | TRBJ1-4 | - | TRBV7-9
CASSSDTHYGYTF | TGTGCCAGCAGCTCGGACACCCACTATGGCTACACCTTC | few | TRBJ1-2 | - | TRBV12-3/TRBV12-4
CASSLAPYDSRNQPQHF | TGTGCCAGCAGCTTAGCCCCTTATGACAGTCGGAATCAGCCCCAGCATTTT | - | TRBJ1-5 | - | TRBV7-9